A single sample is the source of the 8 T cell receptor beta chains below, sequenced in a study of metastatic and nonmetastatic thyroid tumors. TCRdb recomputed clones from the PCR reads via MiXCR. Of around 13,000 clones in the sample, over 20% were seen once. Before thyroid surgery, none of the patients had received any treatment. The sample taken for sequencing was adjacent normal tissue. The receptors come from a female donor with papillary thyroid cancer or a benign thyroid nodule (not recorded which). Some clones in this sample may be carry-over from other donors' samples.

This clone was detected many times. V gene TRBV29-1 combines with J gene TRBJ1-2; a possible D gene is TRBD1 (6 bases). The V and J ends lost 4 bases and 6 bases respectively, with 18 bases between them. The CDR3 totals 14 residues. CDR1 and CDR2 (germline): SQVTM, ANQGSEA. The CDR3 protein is CSVVGTTSGDGYTF. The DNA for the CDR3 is TGCAGCGTTGTAGGGACAACCTCAGGCGATGGCTACACCTTC.

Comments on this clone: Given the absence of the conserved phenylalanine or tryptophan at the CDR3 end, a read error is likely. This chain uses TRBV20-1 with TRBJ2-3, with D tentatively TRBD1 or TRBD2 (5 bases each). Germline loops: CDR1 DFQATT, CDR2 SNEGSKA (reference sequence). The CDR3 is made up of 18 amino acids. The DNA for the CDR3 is TGCAGTGCTAGGCCGGCTGAGGTCGGGGCGAAGGGCACAGTTACGCAGTATCTT. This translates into CSARPAEVGAKGTVTQYL.

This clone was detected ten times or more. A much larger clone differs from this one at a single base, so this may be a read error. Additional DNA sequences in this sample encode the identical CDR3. CDR3 region: CASRAGRGYSPLHF. Here the CDR3 DNA reads TGTGCCAGCAGAGCCGGGAGGGGCTATTCACCCCTCCACTTT. The V and J genes are TRBV28 and TRBJ1-6, with a weak D call TRBD1 (5 bases). The V gene lost 6 bases and the J gene lost 8 bases, with 14 bases spanning the gap. There are 14 residues in the CDR3. The V gene's germline CDR1 is MDHEN and CDR2 SYDVKM.

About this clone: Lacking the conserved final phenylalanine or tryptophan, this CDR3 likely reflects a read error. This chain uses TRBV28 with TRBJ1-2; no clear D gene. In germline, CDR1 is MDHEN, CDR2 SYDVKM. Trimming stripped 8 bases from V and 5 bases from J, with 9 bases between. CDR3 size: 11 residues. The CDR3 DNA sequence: TGTGCCAGCTTCTCAAAATATGGCTACACCTCC. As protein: CASFSKYGYTS.

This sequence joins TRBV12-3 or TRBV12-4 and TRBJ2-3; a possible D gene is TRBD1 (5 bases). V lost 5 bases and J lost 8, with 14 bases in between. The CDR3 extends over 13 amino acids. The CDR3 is CASSPQIGVTQYF. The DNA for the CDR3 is TGTGCCAGCAGTCCACAGATAGGGGTTACGCAGTATTTT.

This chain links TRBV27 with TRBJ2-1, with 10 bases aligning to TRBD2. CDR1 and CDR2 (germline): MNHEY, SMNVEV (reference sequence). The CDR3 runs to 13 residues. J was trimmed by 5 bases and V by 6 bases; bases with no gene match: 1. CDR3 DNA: TGTGCCAGCAGGCTAGCGGGGGACAATGAGCAGTTCTTC. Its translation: CASRLAGDNEQFF.

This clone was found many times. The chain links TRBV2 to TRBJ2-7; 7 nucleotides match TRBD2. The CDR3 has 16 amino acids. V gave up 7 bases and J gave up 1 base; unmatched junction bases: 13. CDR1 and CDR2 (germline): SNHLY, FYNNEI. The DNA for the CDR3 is TGTGCCAGCAACGGAAACCGGGAGGAGGGGTCCTACGAGCAGTACTTC. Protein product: CASNGNREEGSYEQYF.

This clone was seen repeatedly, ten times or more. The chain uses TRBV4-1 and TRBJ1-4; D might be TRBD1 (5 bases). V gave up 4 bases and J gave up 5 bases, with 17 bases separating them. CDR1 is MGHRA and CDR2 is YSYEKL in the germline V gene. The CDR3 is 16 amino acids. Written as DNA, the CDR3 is TGCGCCAGCAGCCGACCCTGGGGGGACGAGAATGAAAAACTGTTTTTT. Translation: CASSRPWGDENEKLFF.